Sequencing of this T cell receptor (beta chain) was carried out in a study of shared clonotypes between healthy human individuals. The sequencing of unsorted PBMC DNA took place on ten immunoSEQ deep assay plates. Repertoires were generated with immunoSEQ multiplex PCR, while TCRdb's copy carries only in-frame clones and drops some. The table has roughly 490,000 clones, less than 80% seen once; the top ten hold 9.5% to 15%. V gave up 11 bases and J gave up 4 bases; unmatched junction bases: 13. This CDR3 spans 14 amino acids. The germline V gene has CDR1 MNHNS and CDR2 SASEGT. This clone was seen only once. Its antigen is still unknown. Study-level results: Few donors restricted represented genetic and exposure-history diversity.

This receptor was obtained from a middle-aged woman in good health. Some clones in this sample may be carry-over from other donors' samples. The chain employs TRBV6-1 and TRBJ1-1; 7 nucleotides agree with TRBD1. The sequencing sample was made of PBMCs. The CDR3 sequence is CAGTTGVVGTEAFF. Here the CDR3 DNA reads TGTGCCGGCACAACAGGGGTGGTGGGCACTGAAGCTTTCTTT.